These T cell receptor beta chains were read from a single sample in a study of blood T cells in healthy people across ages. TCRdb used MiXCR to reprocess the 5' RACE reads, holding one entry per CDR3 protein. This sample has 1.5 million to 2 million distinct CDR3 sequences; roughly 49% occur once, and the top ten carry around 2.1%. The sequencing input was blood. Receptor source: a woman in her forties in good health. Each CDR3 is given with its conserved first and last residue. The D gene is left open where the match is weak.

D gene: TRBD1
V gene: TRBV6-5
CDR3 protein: CASSYSSRGQANEKLFF

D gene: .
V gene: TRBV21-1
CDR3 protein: CASSTRWTEYSNQPQHF

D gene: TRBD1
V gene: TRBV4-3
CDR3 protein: CASSHQRQGIGTDTQYF

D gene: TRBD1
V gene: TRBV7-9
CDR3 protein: CASSSGQGARYTF

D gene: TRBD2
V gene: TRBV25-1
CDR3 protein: CASVTSGVHNEQFF

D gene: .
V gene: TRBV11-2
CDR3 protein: CAGSLGEKLFF

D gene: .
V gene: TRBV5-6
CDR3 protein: CASIRISTGGIGTEAFF

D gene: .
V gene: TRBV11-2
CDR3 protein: CASSLDPGKQETQYF

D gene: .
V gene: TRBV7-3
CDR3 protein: CASSFGGLVTDTQYF

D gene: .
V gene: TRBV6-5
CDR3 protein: CASRFRVASYEQYF

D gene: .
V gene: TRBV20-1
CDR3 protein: CSLTASGAMSTDTQYF

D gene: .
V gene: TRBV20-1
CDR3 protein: CSARGASPGQPQHF

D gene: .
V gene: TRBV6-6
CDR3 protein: CASSYSLVTYGYTF

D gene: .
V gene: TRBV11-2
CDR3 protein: CASYAGLGDTQYF

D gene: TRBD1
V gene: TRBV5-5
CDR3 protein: CASSLHGQGAYGYTF

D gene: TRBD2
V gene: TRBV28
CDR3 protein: CASSLWPSGAYSYNEQFF

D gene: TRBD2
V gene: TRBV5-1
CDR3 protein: CASSLLTSGGGETQYF

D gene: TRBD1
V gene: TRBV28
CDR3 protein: CASSSGDRGWDPQHF

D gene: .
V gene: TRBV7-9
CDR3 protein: CASSPVGTTSYGYTF

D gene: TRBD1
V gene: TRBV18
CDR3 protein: CASSRQGWKETQYF

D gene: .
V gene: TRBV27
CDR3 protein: CASSRGAGAPNYGYTF

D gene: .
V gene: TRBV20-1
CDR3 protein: CSAQVWDPGAYEQYF

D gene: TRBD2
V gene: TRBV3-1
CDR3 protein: CASSQEGTSFYEQYF

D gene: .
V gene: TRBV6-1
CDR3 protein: CASSVRAPVYGYTF

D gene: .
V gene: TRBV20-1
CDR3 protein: CSARGHGGRTDTQYF

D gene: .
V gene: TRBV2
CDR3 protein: CASSNREETQYF

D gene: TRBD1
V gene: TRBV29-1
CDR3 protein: CSVESGGGSEAFF

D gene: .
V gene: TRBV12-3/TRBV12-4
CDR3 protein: CASSFSGSDGYTF

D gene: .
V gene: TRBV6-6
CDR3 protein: CASSYAGAAGELFF

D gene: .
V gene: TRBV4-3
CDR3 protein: CASAPVGTRYNEQFF

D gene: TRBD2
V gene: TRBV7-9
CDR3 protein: CASSLRPRGRKSSYNEQYF

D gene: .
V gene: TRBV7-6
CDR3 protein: CASSLASGAGRGYTF

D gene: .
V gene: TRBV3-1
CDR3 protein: CASSLAGAVNQQFF

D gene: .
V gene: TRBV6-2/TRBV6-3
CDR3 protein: CASSYSGMEETQYF

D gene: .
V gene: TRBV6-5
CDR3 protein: CASGYSSVGKSSNQPQHF

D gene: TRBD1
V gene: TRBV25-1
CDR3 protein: CASIPPRGQIQETQYF

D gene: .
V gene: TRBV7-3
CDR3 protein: CASSAGTFKTQYF